These 27 T cell receptor beta chains originate from one sample sequenced in a study of blood T cell repertoires in COVID-19. Measured with immunoSEQ multiplex PCR; TCRdb has only the in-frame clones, and not every one. The sample has a few hundred thousand clones, over 65% seen once; the top ten hold approximately 3.2%. The specimen sequenced was peripheral blood. These receptors were collected from a woman older than 75 with acute or convalescent COVID-19.

V is TRBV29-1 and J is TRBJ2-1, with TRBD2 as a possible D gene (7 bases). The CDR3 length is 12 residues. CDR1 and CDR2 (germline): SQVTM, ANQGSEA. Trimming pared 7 bases from V and 8 bases from J, leaving 15 bases between. CDR3 coding DNA: TGCAGCGCCCTTCGGGGGGCCGATGAGCAGTTCTTC. Translating gives CSALRGADEQFF.

This sequence joins TRBV7-6 and TRBJ2-3; 7 bases line up with TRBD1. CDR3 length: 15 amino acids. In germline, CDR1 is SGHVS, CDR2 FNYEAQ. J gave up 2 bases and V 4 bases, and 6 bases lay outside the gene matches. This CDR3 reads CASSSDRVSTDTQYF. The CDR3 region has the DNA TGTGCCAGCAGCTCCGACAGGGTGTCCACAGATACGCAGTATTTT.

The chain recombines TRBV19 with TRBJ2-5, with 7 bases lining up with TRBD2. V was clipped by 6 bases and J by 2 bases; unmatched bases: 9. The germline V gene encodes CDR1 LNHDA and CDR2 SQIVND (reference sequence). This CDR3 is built from 15 residues. As DNA, the CDR3 is TGTGCCAGTAGCTATACGGGGACTAAACAAGAGACCCAGTACTTC. This codes for CASSYTGTKQETQYF. The whole variable domain, remainder taken from reference TRBV19 and TRBJ2-5, is DGGITQSPKYLFRKEGQNVTLSCEQNLNHDAMYWYRQDPGQGLRLIYYSQIVNDFQKGDIAEGYSVSREKKESFPLTVTSAQKNPTAFYLCASSYTGTKQETQYFGPGTRLLVL.

The chain couples TRBV7-2 to TRBJ1-6; the match to TRBD1 covers 9 bases. The CDR3 covers 15 residues. Germline V gene lookup returns CDR1 SGHTA and CDR2 FQGNSA. The ends lost 6 bases at V and 8 bases at J; junction bases unmatched: 8. DNA for the CDR3: TGTGCCAGCAGAACCACAGGGGGCTTGGATTCACCCCTCCACTTT. It codes for CASRTTGGLDSPLHF.

This clone was counted a single time. CDR3 sequence: CASSEWRGASAEAFF. In DNA form, the CDR3 reads TGTGCCAGCAGTGAATGGCGGGGGGCAAGCGCTGAAGCTTTCTTT. V gene TRBV25-1 combines with J gene TRBJ1-1; D possibly corresponds to TRBD1 (6 bases). The CDR3 consists of 15 residues. With 1 base removed from V and 6 bases from J, the gap between germline ends came to 15 bases. CDR1 and CDR2 (germline): MGHDK, SYGVNS.

The CDR3 DNA follows: TGTGCCAGCAGCCTTACATCTGGCTCCTACAATGAGCAGTTCTTC. Translated: CASSLTSGSYNEQFF. The chain couples TRBV6-5 to TRBJ2-1; D is uncertain. Trimming removed 6 bases from V and 0 bases from J, with 12 bases in between. From germline, CDR1 is MNHEY and CDR2 SVGAGI. CDR3 length equals 15 residues.

Turning to this clone: This CDR3 is also generated by other DNA sequences in the sample. V gene TRBV7-9 combines with J gene TRBJ2-5, with TRBD2 matching over 11 bases. The CDR3 loop spans 13 amino acids. Trimming removed 6 bases from V and 4 bases from J; junction bases left unmatched: 1. In germline, CDR1 is SEHNR, CDR2 FQNEAQ (reference sequence). CDR3 loop: CASSLAGGETQYF. CDR3 DNA sequence: TGTGCCAGCAGTCTAGCGGGGGGAGAGACCCAGTACTTC.

Note on this clone: The sample contains more than one DNA sequence encoding this CDR3. This chain joins TRBV3-1 (or the pseudogene TRBV3-2) and TRBJ1-1; D unclear. The germline V and J ends were trimmed by 4 bases and 5 bases, with 11 bases remaining between them. The CDR3 length is 13 residues. CDR1 and CDR2 from the germline V gene are LGHDT and YNNKEL (reference sequence). The CDR3 reads CASSPGGRTEAFF. CDR3 in DNA: TGTGCCAGCAGCCCCGGTGGGAGGACTGAAGCTTTCTTT.

This chain connects TRBV9 to TRBJ2-2; 7 nucleotides match TRBD1. This CDR3 spans 14 amino acids. The V and J ends lost 4 bases and 4 bases, in that order; junction bases with no gene match: 4. Per germline, CDR1 SGDLS and CDR2 YYNGEE. The CDR3 nucleotides are TGTGCCAGCAGCAAGGGGGCGCCCACCGGGGAGCTGTTTTTT. Its translation is CASSKGAPTGELFF.

V is TRBV20-1 and J is TRBJ1-6; 7 bases agree with TRBD1. The V gene's germline CDR1 is DFQATT and CDR2 SNEGSKA (reference sequence). After removal of 3 bases from V and 9 bases from J, the junction contained 5 bases not matched to a gene. The CDR3 has 13 amino acids. The CDR3 spells CSASGQGVSPLHF. The CDR3 DNA follows: TGCAGTGCTAGTGGCCAGGGGGTTTCACCCCTCCACTTT.

The sample holds a few counts of this clone. The chain has TRBV10-3 and TRBJ2-2; 7 positions match TRBD2. The trim removed 7 bases at V and 4 bases at J, leaving 3 bases unmatched. The CDR3 covers 13 residues. Germline-derived CDR1 and CDR2 are ENHRY and SYGVKD. The CDR3 loop reads CAIIREATGELFF. DNA of the CDR3: TGTGCCATCATCCGGGAGGCCACCGGGGAGCTGTTTTTT.

J is TRBJ2-3 and V is TRBV4-2; 15 bases map to TRBD2. V lost 2 bases and J lost 6; bases outside the gene matches: 6. Germline values: CDR1 LGHNA, CDR2 YNFKEQ. This CDR3 has 17 amino acids. The CDR3 coding sequence is TGTGCCAGCAGCCAACAGGGACTAGCGGGGGGCCCCGATACGCAGTATTTT. It yields the protein CASSQQGLAGGPDTQYF.

The rearrangement uses TRBV6-2 or TRBV6-3 and TRBJ2-7; TRBD1 agrees at 7 bases. Germline values: CDR1 MNHEY, CDR2 SVGEGT. V was clipped by 4 bases and J by 2 bases; unmatched bases: 8. CDR3 length: 15 residues. The CDR3 DNA sequence: TGTGCCAGCAGTTTGGACAGGTTGTTCACCTACGAGCAGTACTTC. Protein: CASSLDRLFTYEQYF.

This CDR3 reads CASRLEPRPVEAFF. In nucleotides, the CDR3 is TGCGCCAGCAGACTGGAGCCCCGTCCAGTTGAGGCTTTCTTT. This sequence joins TRBV5-1 and TRBJ1-1, with unresolved D. CDR1 and CDR2 (germline): SGHRS, YFSETQ. Trimming removed 5 bases from V and 11 bases from J, with 22 bases in between. This CDR3 is 14 amino acids long.

This chain links TRBV19 with TRBJ1-2, with D perhaps matching TRBD1 (6 bases). V lost 5 bases to trimming and J lost 7 bases, with 14 bases between them. Germline V gives CDR1 LNHDA, CDR2 SQIVND (reference sequence). The CDR3 covers 13 residues. This chain's CDR3 is CASSGRGEAGYTF. CDR3 DNA: TGTGCCAGTAGTGGCAGGGGAGAGGCTGGCTACACCTTC.

Here the CDR3 DNA reads TGCGCCAGCAGCTTGGGGACAGGGGGCGCCGGGGAGCTGTTTTTT. Its translation is CASSLGTGGAGELFF. V usage is TRBV5-1 and J usage is TRBJ2-2; 11 bases align to TRBD1. This CDR3 contains 15 residues. J gave up 6 bases and V 0 bases, and 1 base lay outside the gene matches. Germline lookup yields CDR1 SGHRS and CDR2 YFSETQ.

This chain connects TRBV28 to TRBJ1-1; D not certain. Per germline, CDR1 MDHEN and CDR2 SYDVKM. The CDR3 covers 15 residues. Trimming took off 7 bases at V and 3 bases at J, with 18 bases between the two ends. CDR3 loop: CASTGGGNSDTEAFF. The DNA for the CDR3 is TGTGCCAGCACGGGTGGCGGAAATAGTGACACTGAAGCTTTCTTT.

This chain uses TRBV19 with TRBJ2-1; 8 bases match TRBD2. Germline V gene data show CDR1 as LNHDA and CDR2 as SQIVND (reference sequence). V lost 4 bases to trimming and J lost 3 bases; unmatched junction nucleotides: 5. The CDR3 consists of 15 residues. The CDR3 DNA reads as TGTGCCAGTAGTACAACTAGCGGCCTCTACAATGAGCAGTTCTTC. It codes for CASSTTSGLYNEQFF.

The chain couples TRBV5-6 to TRBJ1-4; D remains unclear. The CDR3 is 16 residues long. Germline V lookup: CDR1 SGHDT, CDR2 YYEEEE. Trimming cost V 4 bases and J 1 base, with 14 bases left between them. The CDR3 protein is CASSTARGGTNEKLFF. CDR3 nucleotide sequence: TGTGCCAGCAGCACCGCCCGGGGTGGAACTAATGAAAAACTGTTTTTT.

V usage is TRBV5-1 and J usage is TRBJ2-5, with 9 bases identical to TRBD2. This CDR3 has 16 residues. Germline V CDR1 and CDR2: SGHRS, YFSETQ. The ends lost 1 base at V and 5 bases at J; junction bases unmatched: 9. This CDR3 reads CASSLFPSGVGETQYF. The CDR3 DNA reads as TGCGCCAGCAGCTTGTTTCCTAGCGGGGTCGGTGAGACCCAGTACTTC.

The V gene is TRBV9, the J gene TRBJ2-2; D gene unclear. The germline V gene encodes CDR1 SGDLS and CDR2 YYNGEE. The CDR3 covers 12 residues. The germline V and J ends were trimmed by 2 bases and 7 bases, with 6 bases remaining between them. The CDR3 is CASSVPRGELFF. DNA for the CDR3: TGTGCCAGCAGCGTCCCCCGCGGGGAGCTGTTTTTT.

The J gene is TRBJ1-1, the V gene TRBV3-1 (or the pseudogene TRBV3-2); D remains unclear. Germline V lookup: CDR1 LGHDT, CDR2 YNNKEL (reference sequence). This CDR3 comprises 12 residues. Trimming removed 0 bases from V and 6 bases from J, with 5 bases in between. The CDR3 sequence is CASSQDHSEAFF. In nucleotides, the CDR3 is TGTGCCAGCAGCCAAGATCACTCTGAAGCTTTCTTT.

The chain combines TRBV20-1 with TRBJ1-1, with a possible D match to TRBD1 (6 bases). Germline V CDR1 and CDR2: DFQATT, SNEGSKA (reference sequence). V shed 3 bases and J shed 1 base, with 15 bases lying between them. The CDR3 totals 15 residues. CDR3 DNA sequence: TGCAGTGCTAGTGGGATGGGACAACCGAACACTGAAGCTTTCTTT. Its translation: CSASGMGQPNTEAFF.

This chain links TRBV2 with TRBJ1-2; D not certain. The CDR3 consists of 15 residues. In germline, CDR1 is SNHLY, CDR2 FYNNEI. V lost 1 base, J lost 4 bases, and 13 bases lay in between. As DNA, the CDR3 is TGTGCCAGCAGTGAAGTTTCGGGAGCTAGCTATGGCTACACCTTC. It codes for CASSEVSGASYGYTF.

The chain joins TRBV3-1 (or the pseudogene TRBV3-2) to TRBJ1-1, with D maybe TRBD1 (5 bases). CDR3 length equals 14 residues. CDR1 is LGHDT and CDR2 is YNNKEL in the germline V gene (reference sequence). The V and J ends lost 0 bases and 5 bases respectively, with 10 bases between them. This CDR3 is CASSQDGGVTEAFF. The CDR3 nucleotides are TGTGCCAGCAGCCAAGATGGGGGGGTAACTGAAGCTTTCTTT.

The CDR3 DNA sequence: TGCGCCAGCAGCTACGGGACAGGGGTCAGTTCACCCCTCCACTTT. This translates into CASSYGTGVSSPLHF. V usage is TRBV5-1 and J usage is TRBJ1-6; 10 bases align to TRBD1. Germline CDR1 reads SGHRS; CDR2 reads YFSETQ. The CDR3 is made up of 15 amino acids. J lost 9 bases, V lost 3 bases, and 6 bases had no gene match.

The rearrangement uses TRBV5-4 and TRBJ2-3; tentatively, D is TRBD2 (7 bases). V lost 0 bases, J lost 3 bases, and 11 bases lay in between. The CDR3 has 15 amino acids. The germline V gene encodes CDR1 SGHNT and CDR2 YYREEE (reference sequence). CDR3 sequence (DNA): TGTGCCAGCAGCTTGGGGGGGGGCGGGACAGATACGCAGTATTTT. Its protein product is CASSLGGGGTDTQYF.